This note documents a single T cell receptor (beta chain) sequence. Its target antigen remains unknown. No quality values exist for individual bases; no much larger clone is one base distant. The germline V gene gives CDR1 as SGHRS and CDR2 as YFSETQ. V trim: 3 bases; J trim: 0 bases; unmatched bases: 12. Counted from cysteine to phenylalanine, this CDR3 has 17 amino acids. Only CDR3 DNA remains: 51 bases, in frame from the first base. TCRbeta CDR3 regions were amplified from genomic DNA using the immunoSEQ Assay, a bias-controlled multiplex PCR. The authors' analysis ran thus. The number of nucleated cells in each sample was estimated from the amplification of reference gene primers within the assay. To quantify the absolute abundance of each unique TCRbeta CDR3 rearrangement, sequence reads were collapsed and filtered. For each sample, productive Simpson clonality was calculated as the square root of Simpson's diversity index across productive rearrangements. Imported from immuneACCESS, the table was reduced by TCRdb to in-frame sequences with V and J called. These copies leave out some clones; in studies compared against another copy, an unresolved V gene accounts for under half, and the cause of the remainder is not known. The V and J calls and clone size were taken over from that table, and D and trimming were inferred from the DNA. The sample table holds 100,000 or so clones, of which roughly 86% were seen once. The ten largest clonotypes hold 7.5% to 10% of the sample.

The sample originates from a study of blood T cell repertoires in COVID-19 (dated by TCRdb to 2020 to 2022). Looking at the study overall: Samples from collaborators originated in the United States, Italy and Spain and spanned both the acute and convalescent phases of COVID-19. A freely available public database, intended as a resource for researchers studying the immune response to SARS-CoV-2, is where the repertoires were released. Sample metadata almost always included a de-identified subject ID, COVID-19 status, age in years and sex. The material from the prospective study consisted of cDNA or gDNA derived from T cells, B-cell-depleted T cells, or PBMCs. The samples were drawn from the first 160 participants of the ongoing ImmuneRACE study and from 1,254 subjects provided by 6 global collaborators. Deeply sampled blood TCRbeta repertoires from subjects exposed to, actively infected with, or recovered from COVID-19 were included in the dataset. HLA class I and class II types, where available, came from metadata supplied by the sample provider rather than from assay-based typing. Broader findings and caveats from the paper: Clinical and demographic metadata were provided uncurated, with the amount varying by source and participant.

Whole blood was collected in K2EDTA tubes by collaborating institutions according to the institutions' own protocols. Collaborator samples were shipped for TCRbeta analysis as frozen whole blood, isolated PBMCs, or DNA extracted from either sample type. The clonotype was recovered from a man aged 35-49 years with active or convalescent COVID-19. Material: peripheral blood. The rearrangement joined TRBV5-1 to TRBJ2-7, and 7 junction bases match TRBD1. The DNA sequence follows: TGCGCCAGCAGCTCCCCCTTGGGACAGTCCTTCTCCTACGAGCAGTACTTC. It is translated as CASSSPLGQSFSYEQYF.